This T cell receptor beta chain emerged from a study of blood T cell repertoires in COVID-19. Profiled with immunoSEQ multiplex PCR; TCRdb holds only in-frame clones, not every one. The sample yields about 110,000 clones, 85% to 95% seen once. The sequenced sample was peripheral blood. The clonotype was recovered from a woman in her twenties or thirties with acute or convalescent COVID-19.

The CDR3 here is CASSPTGGLGETQYF. CDR3 in DNA: TGTGCCAGCAGCCCGACGGGAGGGTTGGGGGAGACCCAGTACTTC. This chain connects TRBV3-1 (or the pseudogene TRBV3-2) to TRBJ2-5, with 8 bases matching TRBD2. The V gene end was trimmed by 4 bases and the J gene end by 5 bases; junction bases not matched to a gene: 9. CDR1 is LGHDT, CDR2 YNNKEL, per germline (reference sequence). CDR3 length: 15 residues.